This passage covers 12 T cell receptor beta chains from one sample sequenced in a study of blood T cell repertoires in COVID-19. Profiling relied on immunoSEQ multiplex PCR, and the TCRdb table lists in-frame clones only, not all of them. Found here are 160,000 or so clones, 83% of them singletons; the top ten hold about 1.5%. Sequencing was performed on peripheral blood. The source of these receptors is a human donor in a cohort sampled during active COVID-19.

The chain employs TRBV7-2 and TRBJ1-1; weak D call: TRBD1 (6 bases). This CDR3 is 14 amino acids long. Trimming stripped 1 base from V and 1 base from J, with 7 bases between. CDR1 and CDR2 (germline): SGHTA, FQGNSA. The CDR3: CASSLVQGNTEAFF. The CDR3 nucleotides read TGTGCCAGCAGCTTAGTACAGGGGAACACTGAAGCTTTCTTT.

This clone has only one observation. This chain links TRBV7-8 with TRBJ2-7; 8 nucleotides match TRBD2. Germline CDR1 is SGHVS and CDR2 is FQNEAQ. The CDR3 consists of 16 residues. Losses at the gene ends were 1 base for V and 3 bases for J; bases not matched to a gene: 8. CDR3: CASSLGSGLGFYEQYF. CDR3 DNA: TGTGCCAGCAGCTTAGGGTCGGGACTAGGCTTCTACGAGCAGTACTTC.

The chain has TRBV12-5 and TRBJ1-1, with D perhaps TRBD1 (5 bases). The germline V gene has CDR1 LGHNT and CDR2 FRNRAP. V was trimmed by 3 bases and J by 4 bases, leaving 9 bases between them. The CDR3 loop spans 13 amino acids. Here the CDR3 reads CASGFSGGTEAFF. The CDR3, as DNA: TGTGCTAGTGGTTTCTCGGGGGGCACTGAAGCTTTCTTT.

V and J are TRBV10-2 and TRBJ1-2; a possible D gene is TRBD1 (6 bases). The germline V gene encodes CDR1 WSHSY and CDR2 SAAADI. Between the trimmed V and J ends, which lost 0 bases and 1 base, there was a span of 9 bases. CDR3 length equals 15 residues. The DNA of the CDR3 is TGCGCCAGCAGTGAGTCGCAGGGACATAACTATGGCTACACCTTC. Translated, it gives CASSESQGHNYGYTF.

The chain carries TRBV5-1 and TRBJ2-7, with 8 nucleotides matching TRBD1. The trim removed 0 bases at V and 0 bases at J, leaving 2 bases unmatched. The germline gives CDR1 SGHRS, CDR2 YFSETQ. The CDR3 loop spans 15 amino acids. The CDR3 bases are TGCGCCAGCAGCTTGGTACAGGGGGGCTCCTACGAGCAGTACTTC. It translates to CASSLVQGGSYEQYF. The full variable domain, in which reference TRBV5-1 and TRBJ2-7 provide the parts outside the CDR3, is KAGVTQTPRYLIKTRGQQVTLSCSPISGHRSVSWYQQTPGQGLQFLFEYFSETQRNKGNFPGRFSGRQFSNSRSEMNVSTLELGDSALYLCASSLVQGGSYEQYFGPGTRLTVT.

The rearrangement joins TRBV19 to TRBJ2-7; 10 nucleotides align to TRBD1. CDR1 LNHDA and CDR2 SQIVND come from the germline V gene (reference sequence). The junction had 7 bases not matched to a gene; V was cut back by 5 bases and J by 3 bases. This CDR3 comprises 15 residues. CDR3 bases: TGTGCCAGTAGTTTCTCCGGGGACAGGGGCTACGAGCAGTACTTC. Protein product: CASSFSGDRGYEQYF.

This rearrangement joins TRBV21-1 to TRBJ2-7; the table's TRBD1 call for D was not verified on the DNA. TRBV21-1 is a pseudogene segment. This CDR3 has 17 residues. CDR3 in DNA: TGTGCCAGCAGCAAAAGGGAACAGGGTGGACTCTTCTCCGAGCAGTACTTC. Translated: CASSKREQGGLFSEQYF.

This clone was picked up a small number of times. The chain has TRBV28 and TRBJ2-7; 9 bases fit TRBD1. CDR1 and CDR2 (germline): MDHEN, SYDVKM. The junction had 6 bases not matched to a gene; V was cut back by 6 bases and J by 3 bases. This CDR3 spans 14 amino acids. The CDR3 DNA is TGTGCCAGCAGCTCCCTGACAGGGGGCTACGAGCAGTACTTC. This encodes CASSSLTGGYEQYF.

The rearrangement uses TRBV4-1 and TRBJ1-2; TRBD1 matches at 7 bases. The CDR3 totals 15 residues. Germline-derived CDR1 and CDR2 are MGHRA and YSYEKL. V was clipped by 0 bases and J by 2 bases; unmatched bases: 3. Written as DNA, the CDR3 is TGCGCCAGCAGCCAAGAAACGACAGGGAACTATGGCTACACCTTC. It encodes CASSQETTGNYGYTF.

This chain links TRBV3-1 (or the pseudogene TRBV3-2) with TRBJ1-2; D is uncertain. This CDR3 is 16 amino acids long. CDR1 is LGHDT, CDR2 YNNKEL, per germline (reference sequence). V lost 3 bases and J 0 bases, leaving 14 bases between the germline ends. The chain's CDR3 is CASSQRAVSANYGYTF. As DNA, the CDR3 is TGTGCCAGCAGCCAGCGTGCTGTGTCTGCTAACTATGGCTACACCTTC.

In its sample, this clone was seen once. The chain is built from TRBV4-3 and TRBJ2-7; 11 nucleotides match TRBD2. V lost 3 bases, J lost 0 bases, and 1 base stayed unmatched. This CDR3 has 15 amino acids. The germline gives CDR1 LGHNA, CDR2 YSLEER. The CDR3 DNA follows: TGCGCCAGCAGCCAGACTAGCGGGGCCTCCTACGAGCAGTACTTC. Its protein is CASSQTSGASYEQYF.

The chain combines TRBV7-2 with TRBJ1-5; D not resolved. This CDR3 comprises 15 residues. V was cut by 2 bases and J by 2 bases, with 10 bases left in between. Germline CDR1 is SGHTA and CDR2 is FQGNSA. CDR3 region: CASSLTRQGNQPQHF. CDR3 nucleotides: TGTGCCAGCAGCTTAACCAGGCAGGGCAATCAGCCCCAGCATTTT.